This T cell receptor (beta chain) was observed in a study of cytomegalovirus exposure and HLA in healthy donors. Study at large: There were just under 400 genotyped donors. Of these, about 81% fell in the genetic ancestry cluster associated with self-reported Caucasian donors.

The primer mix had 60 Vbeta and 13 Jbeta primers. Generated by immunoSEQ multiplex PCR, the TCRdb table keeps only in-frame clones and is missing some. The repertoire holds roughly 110,000 clones, 60% to 75% seen once, with approximately 2.8% in the top ten. Study-level results: A later analysis linked a missense variant in DCLRE1C to the trimming of TCR beta V and J genes. Presence/absence analyses rested on an assumption that sequencing depth was roughly uniform across donors. The study found most TCR sequences rare, yet found some public TCRs in many donors.

The CDR3 length is 11 residues. Trimming took off 5 bases at V and 10 bases at J, with 11 bases between the two ends. CDR1 and CDR2 from the germline V gene are SNHLY and FYNNEI. This clone was detected a few times. The target antigen is unknown. The origin of this receptor is a male donor in good health and CMV-seropositive. The chain employs TRBV2 and TRBJ1-2; D is unclear. The sequenced sample was PBMCs. CDR3 DNA: TGTGCCAGCAGTAAAAGTCGGTTCTACACCTTC. It is translated as CASSKSRFYTF.